The 6 T cell receptor beta chains below were found in one sample sequenced in a study of cytomegalovirus exposure and HLA in healthy donors listed by TCRdb under 2017. Preparation of the library involved the immunoSEQ multiplex PCR assay. TCRdb provides this immuneACCESS table in a form limited to in-frame rearrangements. Some clones are lacking; in checked studies, under half of them reflect an unresolved V gene, and why the rest are absent is not known. This sample lists about 140,000 clones; 70% to 90% were detected once. Over 1.1% of the sample belongs to the ten largest clones. Input material: PBMCs. All receptors derive from a woman in her twenties or thirties in good health and CMV-seronegative.

The J gene is TRBJ1-2, the V gene TRBV7-4; D call uncertain. This CDR3 spans 22 amino acids. The V and J ends lost 6 bases and 3 bases respectively, with 38 bases between them. Germline-derived CDR1 and CDR2 are SGHVT and SQSDAQ. The CDR3 spells CASSPPSGDSFIHSSTHYGYTF. In DNA, the CDR3 is TGTGCCAGCAGTCCCCCGAGCGGGGATTCGTTTATTCACTCCAGTACCCACTATGGCTACACCTTC.

V usage is TRBV5-6 and J usage is TRBJ1-2; TRBD1 aligns across 10 bases. After removal of 5 bases from V and 0 bases from J, the junction contained 1 base not matched to a gene. This CDR3 has 14 amino acids. In germline, CDR1 is SGHDT, CDR2 YYEEEE. The CDR3 nucleotides read TGTGCCAGCAGGGGGACAGGGGCTAACTATGGCTACACCTTC. Translated, it gives CASRGTGANYGYTF.

The CDR3 reads CASSANTGAYEQYF. In nucleotides, the CDR3 is TGTGCCAGCAGCGCAAACACAGGGGCCTACGAGCAGTACTTC. The chain employs TRBV7-9 and TRBJ2-7; TRBD1 matches at 7 bases. The CDR3 spans 14 residues. Germline-derived CDR1 and CDR2 are SEHNR and FQNEAQ (reference sequence). V trimming: 5 bases; J trimming: 2 bases; junction bases outside the gene matches: 6.

This chain joins TRBV6-5 and TRBJ1-6; 9 bases are a match to TRBD1. CDR1 and CDR2 (germline): MNHEY, SVGAGI. The trim removed 4 bases at V and 9 bases at J, leaving 7 bases unmatched. This CDR3 spans 15 amino acids. The CDR3 spells CASSSVGTGRSPLHF. The CDR3, as DNA: TGTGCCAGCAGTTCCGTTGGGACAGGGCGTTCACCCCTCCACTTT.

The rearrangement links TRBV9 to TRBJ2-4, with D possibly being TRBD2 (6 bases). This CDR3 spans 17 amino acids. Per the germline V gene, CDR1 is SGDLS and CDR2 is YYNGEE. Trimming left V 0 bases short and J 1 base short, with 14 bases between. CDR3 loop: CASSVDGGAGAKNIQYF. CDR3 bases: TGTGCCAGCAGCGTAGACGGAGGGGCCGGGGCCAAAAACATTCAGTACTTC. The variable domain in full, completed from reference TRBV9 and TRBJ2-4, reads DSGVTQTPKHLITATGQRVTLRCSPRSGDLSVYWYQQSLDQGLQFLIQYYNGEERAKGNILERFSAQQFPDLHSELNLSSLELGDSALYFCASSVDGGAGAKNIQYFGAGTRLSVL.

The chain combines TRBV7-6 with TRBJ2-2, with D possibly TRBD1 on 6 matching bases. There are 13 residues in the CDR3. Germline lookup yields CDR1 SGHVS and CDR2 FNYEAQ. Trimming took 5 bases from V and 10 from J, leaving 14 bases between them. The CDR3 loop is CASSPGQTTELFF. The CDR3 nucleotides are TGTGCCAGCAGCCCGGGACAAACTACGGAGCTGTTTTTT.